Sequencing of this T cell receptor beta chain was carried out in a study of PD-1 blockade in classical Hodgkin lymphoma. Clones were read by immunoSEQ multiplex PCR, and TCRdb kept only the in-frame ones, dropping some. Of roughly 21,000 clones in the sample, 75% to 90% were seen once. The sample's time point: cycle 4 day 1 (C4D1), after five to seven weeks of nivolumab. Relapse was seen in all patients after autologous stem cell transplantation, and brentuximab vedotin exposure was variable. Concerning this clone: The same CDR3 arises from other DNA sequences in this sample as well.

Here the sequenced sample was peripheral blood mononuclear cells (PBMCs), taken before the fourth cycle of nivolumab. The receptor's source is a human donor with classical Hodgkin lymphoma.

The CDR3 bases are TGTGCCAGCAGTTTAATTGGGGACGAGCAGTTCTTC. Protein: CASSLIGDEQFF. The V gene is TRBV27, the J gene TRBJ2-1; D is tentatively TRBD1 or TRBD2 (5 bases each). This CDR3 region has 12 residues. Between the trimmed V and J ends, which lost 2 bases and 10 bases, there was a span of 9 bases. Germline CDR1 MNHEY, CDR2 SMNVEV (reference sequence).